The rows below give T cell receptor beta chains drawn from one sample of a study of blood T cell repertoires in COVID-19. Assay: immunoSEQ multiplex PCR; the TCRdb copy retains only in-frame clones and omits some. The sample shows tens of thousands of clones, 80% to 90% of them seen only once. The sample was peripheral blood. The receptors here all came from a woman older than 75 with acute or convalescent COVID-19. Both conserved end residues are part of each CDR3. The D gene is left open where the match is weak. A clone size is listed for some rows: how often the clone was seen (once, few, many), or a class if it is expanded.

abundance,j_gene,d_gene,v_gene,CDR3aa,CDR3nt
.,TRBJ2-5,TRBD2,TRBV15,CATAGGTLSETQYF,TGTGCCACTGCGGGGGGGACCCTTTCGGAGACCCAGTACTTC
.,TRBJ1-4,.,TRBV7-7,CASSLVDGEKLFF,TGTGCTAGCAGCTTAGTAGACGGGGAAAAACTGTTTTTT
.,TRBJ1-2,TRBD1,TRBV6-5,CASSPGGTGVGYTF,TGTGCCAGCAGCCCCGGGGGGACAGGGGTGGGCTACACCTTC
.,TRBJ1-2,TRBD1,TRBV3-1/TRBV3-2,CASSRTPGQGYGYTF,TGTGCCAGCAGCCGGACCCCGGGACAGGGGTATGGCTACACCTTC
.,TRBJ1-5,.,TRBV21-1,CASSPLGQANSNQPQHF,TGTGCCAGCAGCCCTCTGGGACAGGCGAATAGCAATCAGCCCCAGCATTTT
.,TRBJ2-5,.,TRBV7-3,CASSLFSTPTVQETQYF,TGTGCCAGCAGCTTATTTTCAACTCCGACAGTCCAAGAGACCCAGTACTTC
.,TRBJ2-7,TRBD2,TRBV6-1,CASSGWPSGGTYEQYF,TGTGCCAGCAGTGGTTGGCCTAGCGGGGGCACCTACGAGCAGTACTTC
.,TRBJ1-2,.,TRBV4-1,CASSQLITAESANYGYTF,TGCGCCAGCAGCCAACTAATAACGGCGGAAAGTGCTAACTATGGCTACACCTTC
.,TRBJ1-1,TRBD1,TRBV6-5,CASSSGRTGTEAFF,TGTGCCAGCAGCTCCGGACGGACAGGAACTGAAGCTTTCTTT
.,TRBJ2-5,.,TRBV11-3,CASSLGGDPGPPAETQYF,TGTGCCAGCAGCTTAGGGGGGGATCCGGGACCGCCGGCGGAGACCCAGTACTTC
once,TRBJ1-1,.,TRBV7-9,CASSQITGSTEAFF,TGTGCCAGCAGCCAGATTACAGGGAGCACTGAAGCTTTCTTT
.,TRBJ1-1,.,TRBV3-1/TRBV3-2,CASSVQGSNTEAFF,TGTGCCAGCAGTGTCCAGGGGTCGAACACTGAAGCTTTCTTT
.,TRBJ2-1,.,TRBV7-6,CASSFQSYNEQFF,TGTGCCAGCAGCTTTCAGTCCTACAATGAGCAGTTCTTC
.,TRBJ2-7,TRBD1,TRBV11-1,CASRPAGTGYYEQYF,TGTGCCAGCAGACCGGCCGGGACAGGATACTACGAGCAGTACTTC
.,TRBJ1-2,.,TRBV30,CASSRVRDYGYTF,TGTGCCTCAAGTCGGGTTAGAGACTATGGCTACACCTTC
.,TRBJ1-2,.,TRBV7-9,CASNRDTNYGYTF,TGTGCCAGCAACCGGGACACTAACTATGGCTACACCTTC
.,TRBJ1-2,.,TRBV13,CASRLSGRYGYTF,TGTGCCAGCAGACTAAGCGGTCGCTATGGCTACACCTTC
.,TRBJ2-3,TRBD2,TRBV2,CASSVGASGGRTDTQYF,TGTGCCAGCAGTGTAGGGGCTAGCGGGGGCCGCACAGATACGCAGTATTTT
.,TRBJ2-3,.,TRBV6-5,CASNPSSTDTQYF,TGTGCCAGCAACCCTAGCTCCACAGATACGCAGTATTTT
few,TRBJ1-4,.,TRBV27,CASSPRAGATNEKLFF,TGTGCCAGCAGTCCACGAGCAGGGGCAACTAATGAAAAACTGTTTTTT
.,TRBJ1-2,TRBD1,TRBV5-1,CASSAATGGDYGYTF,TGCGCCAGCAGCGCCGCCACAGGGGGCGACTATGGCTACACCTTC
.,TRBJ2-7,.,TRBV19,CASTDSRLSYEQYF,TGTGCCAGTACCGACTCCCGTTTAAGCTACGAGCAGTACTTC
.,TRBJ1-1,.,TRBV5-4,CASSIDQGNTEAFF,TGTGCCAGCAGCATAGACCAGGGGAACACTGAAGCTTTCTTT
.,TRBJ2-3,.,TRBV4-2,CASSQEVPGTDTQYF,TGTGCCAGCAGCCAAGAAGTACCGGGCACAGATACGCAGTATTTT
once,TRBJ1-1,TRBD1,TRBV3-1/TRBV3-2,CASSPRDSMNTEAFF,TGTGCCAGCAGCCCGAGGGACAGCATGAACACTGAAGCTTTCTTT
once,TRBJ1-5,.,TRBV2,CASSKDRRNQPQHF,TGTGCCAGCAGCAAAGACAGGCGCAATCAGCCCCAGCATTTT
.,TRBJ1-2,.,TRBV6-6,CASRLQGRGYTF,TGTGCCAGCAGGTTACAGGGACGCGGCTACACCTTC
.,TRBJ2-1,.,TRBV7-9,CASSLTPGENEQFF,TGTGCCAGCAGCTTAACTCCAGGCGAGAATGAGCAGTTCTTC
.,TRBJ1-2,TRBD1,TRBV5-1,CASSLAGTGSWANYGYTF,TGCGCCAGCAGCTTGGCAGGGACAGGGAGTTGGGCTAACTATGGCTACACCTTC
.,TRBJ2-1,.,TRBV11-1,CASSLARDGYEQFF,TGTGCCAGCAGCTTAGCCAGGGATGGCTATGAGCAGTTCTTC
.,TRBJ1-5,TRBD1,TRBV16,CASSLGQGGNQPQHF,TGTGCCAGCAGCCTGGGACAGGGTGGCAATCAGCCCCAGCATTTT
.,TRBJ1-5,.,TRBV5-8,CASSLAILSNQPQHF,TGTGCCAGCAGCTTGGCCATACTTAGCAATCAGCCCCAGCATTTT
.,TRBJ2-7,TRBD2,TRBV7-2,CASSLAPSGGSYEQYF,TGTGCCAGCAGCTTAGCCCCCAGCGGGGGATCCTACGAGCAGTACTTC
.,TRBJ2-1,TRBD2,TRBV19,CASSTPGLAVEQFF,TGTGCCAGTAGTACGCCGGGACTAGCGGTTGAGCAGTTCTTC
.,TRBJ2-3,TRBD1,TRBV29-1,CSVGQGVTDTQYF,TGCAGCGTGGGACAGGGGGTCACAGATACGCAGTATTTT
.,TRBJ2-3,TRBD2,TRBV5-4,CASSFLGIAGGPNTDTQYF,TGTGCCAGCAGCTTCTTAGGGATAGCGGGGGGGCCGAATACAGATACGCAGTATTTT
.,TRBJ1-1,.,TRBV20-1,CSATYQAEAFF,TGCAGTGCTACCTATCAAGCCGAAGCTTTCTTT
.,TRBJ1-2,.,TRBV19,CASSLLGRRGYTF,TGTGCCAGTAGCTTGTTAGGGCGGAGGGGCTACACCTTC
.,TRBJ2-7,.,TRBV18,CASSGQGRDEQYF,TGTGCCAGCTCAGGGCAGGGGCGGGACGAGCAGTACTTC
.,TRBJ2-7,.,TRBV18,CASSPIDTYEQYF,TGTGCCAGCTCACCAATAGATACGTACGAGCAGTACTTC
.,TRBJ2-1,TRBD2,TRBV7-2,CASSVLAGGNNEQFF,TGTGCCAGCAGCGTACTAGCGGGGGGGAACAATGAGCAGTTCTTC
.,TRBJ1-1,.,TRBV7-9,CASSSARQNTEAFF,TGTGCCAGCAGCTCAGCCCGACAGAACACTGAAGCTTTCTTT
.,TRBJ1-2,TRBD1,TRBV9,CASSVGPGGNYGYTF,TGTGCCAGCAGCGTAGGCCCAGGGGGAAACTATGGCTACACCTTC
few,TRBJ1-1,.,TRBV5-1,CASSFEIRENTEAFF,TGCGCCAGCAGCTTCGAAATCCGGGAGAACACTGAAGCTTTCTTT
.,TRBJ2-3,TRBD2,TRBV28,CASTQKSGTSGGAEYF,TGTGCCAGCACCCAAAAATCCGGGACTAGCGGGGGGGCCGAGTATTTT
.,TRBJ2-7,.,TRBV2,CASITIQGGPGEQYF,TGTGCCAGCATTACGATACAGGGGGGGCCGGGCGAGCAGTACTTC
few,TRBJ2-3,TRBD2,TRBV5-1,CASSPSGGATDTQYF,TGCGCCAGCAGCCCTAGCGGGGGGGCGACAGATACGCAGTATTTT
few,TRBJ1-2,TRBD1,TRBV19,CASSGGQGHHGYTF,TGTGCCAGTAGTGGGGGACAGGGGCATCATGGCTACACCTTC